This T cell receptor beta chain was obtained from a study of beta chain features in type 1 diabetes. Findings and limits, study-wide: The study found fewer insertions and more deletions at VDJ junctions in type 1 diabetes patients.

Since all of the isolated RNA was reverse transcribed, expressed TCRB transcripts were what got sequenced. Naive, central memory and regulatory T cell samples yielded a few million reads on average. Produced via immunoSEQ multiplex PCR; TCRdb's table is partial and in-frame only. The data show roughly 60,000 clones, around three fifths seen once. With regard to this clone: The antigen remains unidentified.

Cells sorted by CD45RO/CCR7/CD25/CD127/CD95/CD27 comprised CD4+ naive, central memory, regulatory and stem cell-like memory cells. The clonotype comes from a young woman in good health. The material sequenced was Tregs from blood.

CDR3 amino acids: CASSEGALSYEQYF. DNA for the CDR3: TGTGCCAGTAGTGAGGGCGCGCTCTCCTACGAGCAGTACTTC. V is TRBV19 and J is TRBJ2-7, with D perhaps TRBD2 (5 bases). Trimming took off 5 bases at V and 0 bases at J, with 11 bases between the two ends. The germline gives CDR1 LNHDA, CDR2 SQIVND (reference sequence). The CDR3 has 14 residues.